Shown below are 18 T cell receptor beta chains from a single sample sequenced in a study of neurological immune-mediated disorders. From the 5' RACE reads, TCRdb called clonotypes with MiXCR, one entry per CDR3 protein. Among about 80,000 distinct CDR3 sequences listed, 9.4% were seen once. Material: PBMCs. The source is a man in his forties or fifties in good health.

This clonotype was observed many times. The rearrangement joins TRBV20-1 to TRBJ1-3; D remains unclear. The germline V gene has CDR1 DFQATT and CDR2 SNEGSKA (reference sequence). Trimming shortened V by 1 base and J by 6 bases, and 16 bases separated the two germline ends. The CDR3 is 15 residues long. DNA of the CDR3: TGCAGTGCTAGAGGAACTCTCGGTTTCGAAAACACCATATATTTT. This encodes CSARGTLGFENTIYF.

This clonotype was observed at least ten times. This rearrangement joins TRBV7-2 to TRBJ1-4, with D uncertain. Germline loops: CDR1 SGHTA, CDR2 FQGNSA. The CDR3 length is 13 residues. V lost 1 base, J lost 10 bases, and 10 bases lay in between. CDR3: CASSLGAGRKLFF. The DNA of the CDR3 is TGTGCCAGCAGCTTAGGGGCCGGGAGAAAACTGTTTTTT.

This clonotype was recorded at least ten times. The rearrangement uses TRBV3-1 and TRBJ2-5, with 7 nucleotides matching TRBD1. CDR3 length: 14 amino acids. Per germline, CDR1 LGHDT and CDR2 YNNKEL (reference sequence). V gave up 8 bases and J gave up 6 bases; unmatched junction bases: 12. The CDR3 sequence is CASEIETGPKTQYF. The CDR3 DNA reads as TGTGCCAGCGAAATAGAGACAGGGCCGAAGACCCAGTACTTC.

A word on this clonotype: A read error is possible here, since a much larger clone lies one base away. This chain joins TRBV7-7 and TRBJ2-1; 8 positions match TRBD1. Looked up from germline, CDR1 is SSHAT and CDR2 is FNYEAQ (reference sequence). This CDR3 spans 15 amino acids. Trimming removed 3 bases from V and 3 bases from J; junction bases left unmatched: 4. CDR3 in DNA: TGTGCCAGCAGCTTCGAAGGACAGGGCTACAATGAGCAGTTCTTC. Amino acid sequence: CASSFEGQGYNEQFF.

On this clonotype itself: Germline is not matched at one junction end, which may reflect a read error. The V and J genes are TRBV20-1 and TRBJ1-5; possibly TRBD1 for D (5 bases). Germline V gene data show CDR1 as DFQATT and CDR2 as SNEGSKA (reference sequence). This CDR3 spans 14 amino acids. CDR3 amino acids: CGATTGRNNQPQHF. The CDR3 DNA is TGCGGTGCTACTACAGGACGGAACAATCAGCCCCAGCATTTT.

The sample holds many counts of this clonotype. The chain recombines TRBV10-3 with TRBJ2-2, with D unclear. V lost 0 bases, J lost 12 bases, and 8 bases lay in between. CDR3 length: 12 amino acids. Looked up from germline, CDR1 is ENHRY and CDR2 is SYGVKD. DNA for the CDR3: TGTGCCATCAGTGAGTCGCCGGAGAAGCTGTTTTTT. This translates into CAISESPEKLFF.

This clonotype has a count of ten or more. This chain connects TRBV28 to TRBJ2-7; D is uncertain. The CDR3 covers 15 residues. The V gene lost 8 bases and the J gene lost 0 bases, with 17 bases spanning the gap. Germline V gene data show CDR1 as MDHEN and CDR2 as SYDVKM. DNA of the CDR3: TGTGCCAGCCGAAAAGGTGGGCACCCCTCCTACGAGCAGTACTTC. This encodes CASRKGGHPSYEQYF.

This clonotype was seen at least ten times. The chain uses TRBV7-2 and TRBJ2-1; 9 positions match TRBD2. The CDR3 runs 20 residues. Germline V CDR1 and CDR2: SGHTA, FQGNSA. Trimming at V came to 5 bases and at J to 0 bases, leaving 17 bases not matched to a gene. The CDR3 loop is CASSPPVGASGELSYNEQFF. In DNA form, the CDR3 reads TGTGCCAGCAGCCCCCCGGTGGGGGCTAGCGGGGAACTCTCCTACAATGAGCAGTTCTTC.

This clonotype was recorded many times. The chain employs TRBV20-1 and TRBJ2-2, with 8 nucleotides matching TRBD2. CDR3 length: 14 amino acids. The germline V gene encodes CDR1 DFQATT and CDR2 SNEGSKA (reference sequence). Unmatched junction bases numbered 8, after V lost 6 bases and J lost 5 bases. In DNA, the CDR3 is TGCAGTGCCCAACGCCAGCGGGAGACCGGGGAGCTGTTTTTT. Protein sequence: CSAQRQRETGELFF.

In this sample, this clonotype turned up many times. The chain uses TRBV5-1 and TRBJ2-1; D remains unclear. The germline V gene encodes CDR1 SGHRS and CDR2 YFSETQ. Trimming shortened V by 1 base and J by 5 bases, and 13 bases separated the two germline ends. The CDR3 runs to 15 residues. This CDR3 is CASSLYQDLNNEQFF. DNA of the CDR3: TGCGCCAGCAGCTTGTATCAGGATTTGAACAATGAGCAGTTCTTC.

The genes are TRBV9 and TRBJ2-3; no clear D gene. This CDR3 is 14 amino acids long. The ends were cut back, 3 bases at V and 7 bases at J, with 15 bases in the middle. Germline V gene sequence: CDR1 SGDLS, CDR2 YYNGEE. The DNA of the CDR3 is TGTGCCAGCAGCGGCGACCCCTCCCCGTATACGCAGTATTTT. Protein product: CASSGDPSPYTQYF.

This clonotype was recorded at least ten times. The chain recombines TRBV28 with TRBJ1-5, with 7 bases aligning to TRBD1. V shed 5 bases and J 0 bases; nucleotides not matched to a gene: 10. The CDR3 is 17 residues long. Germline assignment: CDR1 MDHEN and CDR2 SYDVKM. As DNA, the CDR3 is TGTGCCAGCAGTAGTCCAGGGGGGACTAATAGCAATCAGCCCCAGCATTTT. The encoded protein is CASSSPGGTNSNQPQHF.

This clonotype was counted ten times or more. The rearrangement links TRBV9 to TRBJ1-2; 8 bases map to TRBD1. This CDR3 contains 13 residues. CDR1 and CDR2 from the germline V gene are SGDLS and YYNGEE. V dropped 4 bases and J dropped 5; count of bases not matched to a gene: 4. The CDR3 loop reads CASSPGQAYGYTF. CDR3 nucleotides: TGTGCCAGCAGCCCGGGACAGGCGTATGGCTACACCTTC.

This clonotype was observed at least ten times. This chain connects TRBV6-2 or TRBV6-3 to TRBJ1-6; 7 nucleotides line up with TRBD1. The CDR3 extends over 13 amino acids. Germline assignment: CDR1 MNHEY and CDR2 SVGEGT. Trimming cost V 6 bases and J 10 bases; bases outside gene matches: 6. CDR3 loop: CASSGTVGSPLHF. CDR3 coding DNA: TGTGCCAGCAGCGGGACAGTTGGATCACCCCTCCACTTT.

Many counts were recorded for this clonotype. The chain recombines TRBV3-1 with TRBJ1-5; unclear D gene. V dropped 4 bases and J dropped 2 bases, with 12 bases sitting between them. From germline, CDR1 is LGHDT and CDR2 YNNKEL (reference sequence). The CDR3 contains 15 residues. For the CDR3, the DNA is TGTGCCAGCAGCCCCCTGGGTCCTGGCAATCAGCCCCAGCATTTT. Amino acids: CASSPLGPGNQPQHF.

This clonotype has ten or more counts. The chain links TRBV7-2 to TRBJ2-5; 8 nucleotides align to TRBD2. This CDR3 is built from 14 residues. Germline trimming cut 1 base from V and 7 bases from J; bases unmatched to any gene: 5. Germline V gives CDR1 SGHTA, CDR2 FQGNSA. The CDR3 nucleotides are TGTGCCAGCAGCTTAGGACGGGGGGGGAGGACCCAGTACTTC. It codes for CASSLGRGGRTQYF.

This clonotype has a count of ten or more. V and J are TRBV6-4 and TRBJ2-3; D might be TRBD2 (5 bases). The CDR3 extends over 14 amino acids. Germline-derived CDR1 and CDR2 are MRHNA and SNTAGT. Deletions cut 6 bases from V and 2 bases from J, with 12 bases between. The CDR3 DNA follows: TGTGCCAGCAGCGCCGTCGGGGACACAGATACGCAGTATTTT. Amino acids: CASSAVGDTDTQYF.

The sample holds many counts of this clonotype. J is TRBJ1-5 and V is TRBV29-1; D is perhaps TRBD1 (6 bases). V lost 7 bases to trimming and J lost 0 bases, with 10 bases between them. Germline CDR1 reads SQVTM; CDR2 reads ANQGSEA. The CDR3 runs to 13 residues. CDR3 amino acids: CSATGSSNQPQHF. For the CDR3, the DNA is TGCAGCGCTACAGGGAGTAGCAATCAGCCCCAGCATTTT.